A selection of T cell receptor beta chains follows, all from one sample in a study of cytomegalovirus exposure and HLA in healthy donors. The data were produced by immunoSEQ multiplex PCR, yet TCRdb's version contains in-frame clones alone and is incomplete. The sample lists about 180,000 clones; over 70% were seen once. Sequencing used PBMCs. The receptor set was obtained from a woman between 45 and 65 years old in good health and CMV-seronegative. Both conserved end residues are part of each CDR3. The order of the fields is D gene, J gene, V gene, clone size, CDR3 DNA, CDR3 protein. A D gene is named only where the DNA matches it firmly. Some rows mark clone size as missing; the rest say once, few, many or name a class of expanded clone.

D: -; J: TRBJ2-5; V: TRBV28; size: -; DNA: TGTGCCAGCAGTACGAGCGACCAAGAGACCCAGTACTTC; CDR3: CASSTSDQETQYF
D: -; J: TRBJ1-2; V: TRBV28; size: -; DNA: TGTGCCAGCAGTTTATACGGGGGGACGGGCTATGGCTACACCTTC; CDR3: CASSLYGGTGYGYTF
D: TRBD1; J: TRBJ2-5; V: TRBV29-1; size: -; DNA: TGCAGCGGAGGGGGGACAGGGGAGACCCAGTACTTC; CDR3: CSGGGTGETQYF
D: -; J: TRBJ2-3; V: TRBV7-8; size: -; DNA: TGTGCCAGCAGCTTAACATTGGCGTCCAGAGGGAGCACAGATACGCAGTATTTT; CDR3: CASSLTLASRGSTDTQYF
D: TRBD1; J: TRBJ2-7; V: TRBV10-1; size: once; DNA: TGCGCCAGCAGTGAGTGGGGACAGATAAACTACGAGCAGTACTTC; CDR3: CASSEWGQINYEQYF
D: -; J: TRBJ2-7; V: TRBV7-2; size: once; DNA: TGTGCCAGCAGCACCCGGGTTGGTGGAGGGACCGACGAGCAGTACTTC; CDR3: CASSTRVGGGTDEQYF
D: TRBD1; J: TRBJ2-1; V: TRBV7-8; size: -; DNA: TGTGCCAGCAGCTCCCACTGGGGGACAGGGGGCGATGAGCAGTTCTTC; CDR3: CASSSHWGTGGDEQFF
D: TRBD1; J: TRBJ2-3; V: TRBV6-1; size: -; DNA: TGTGCCAGCAGAGGGACAGGGATTCCTAATACGCAGTATTTT; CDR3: CASRGTGIPNTQYF
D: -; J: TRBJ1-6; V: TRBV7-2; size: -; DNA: TGTGCCAGCAGCTTAAGGGGGACATCAGACTCACCCCTCCACTTT; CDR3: CASSLRGTSDSPLHF
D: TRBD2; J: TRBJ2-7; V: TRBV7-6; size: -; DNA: TGTGCCAGCAGCCCCCGGGGGGTAGCAGAATACGAGCAGTACTTC; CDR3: CASSPRGVAEYEQYF
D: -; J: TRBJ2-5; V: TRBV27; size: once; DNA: TGTGCCAGCAGTTTAAGGCGGGACGGGGCCCAAGAGACCCAGTACTTC; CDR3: CASSLRRDGAQETQYF
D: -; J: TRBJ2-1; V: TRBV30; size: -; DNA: TGTGCCTGGAGTCCGACGGGACTCATCACCTACAATGAGCAGTTCTTC; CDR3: CAWSPTGLITYNEQFF
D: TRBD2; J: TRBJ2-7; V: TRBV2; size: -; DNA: TGTGCCAGCAGTGAGCGGGAGGGCGAGCAGTACTTC; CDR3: CASSEREGEQYF
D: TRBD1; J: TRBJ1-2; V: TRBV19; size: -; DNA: TGTGCCAGTAGTATCGGGAGGACAGGGCAATTGGGCTACACCTTC; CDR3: CASSIGRTGQLGYTF
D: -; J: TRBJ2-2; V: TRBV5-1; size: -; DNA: TGCGCCAGCCACCGGGACATAGACACCGGGGAGCTGTTTTTT; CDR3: CASHRDIDTGELFF
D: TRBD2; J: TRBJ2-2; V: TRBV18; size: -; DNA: TGTGCCAGCTCACCAGGGCTAGCGGGAGTCGTTACCGGGGAGCTGTTTTTT; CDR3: CASSPGLAGVVTGELFF
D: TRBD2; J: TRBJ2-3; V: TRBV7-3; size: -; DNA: TGTGCCAGCGGGACTAGCGGGAGGAGCACAGATACGCAGTATTTT; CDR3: CASGTSGRSTDTQYF
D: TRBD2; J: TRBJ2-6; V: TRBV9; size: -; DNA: TGTGCCAGCAGCCCACTAATCGGGGGGTCTGGGGCCAACGTCCTGACTTTC; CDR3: CASSPLIGGSGANVLTF
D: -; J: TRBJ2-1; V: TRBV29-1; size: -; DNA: TGCAGCGTTGCGGGAGTGGCATACAATGAGCAGTTCTTC; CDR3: CSVAGVAYNEQFF
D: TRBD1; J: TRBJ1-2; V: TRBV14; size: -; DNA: TGTGCCAGCAGCCACGGGACAGGGGTCCCCACTAACTATGGCTACACCTTC; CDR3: CASSHGTGVPTNYGYTF
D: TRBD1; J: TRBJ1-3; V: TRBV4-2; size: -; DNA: TGTGCCAGCAGCCAAGGGATTACAGGGGCGAGCTCTGGAAACACCATATATTTT; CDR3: CASSQGITGASSGNTIYF
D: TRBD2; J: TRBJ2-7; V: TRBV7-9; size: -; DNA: TGTGCCAGCAGCTTAGTACTAGCGGGAGGGGTTCTCTACGAGCAGTACTTC; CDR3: CASSLVLAGGVLYEQYF
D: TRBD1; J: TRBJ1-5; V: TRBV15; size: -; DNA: TGTGCCACCAGCAGAGCCGGGACAGTTAATCAGCCCCAGCATTTT; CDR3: CATSRAGTVNQPQHF
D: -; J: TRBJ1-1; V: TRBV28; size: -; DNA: TGTGCCAGCACCATCTTCGGGAACACTGAAGCTTTCTTT; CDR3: CASTIFGNTEAFF
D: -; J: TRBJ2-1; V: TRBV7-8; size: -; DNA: TGTGCCAGCAGCTTACTGTCTAGTTTCGTCAATGAGCAGTTCTTC; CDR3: CASSLLSSFVNEQFF
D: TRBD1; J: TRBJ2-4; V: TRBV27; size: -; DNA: TGTGCCAGCAGTTTGGGACAGGGGAAAAACATTCAGTACTTC; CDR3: CASSLGQGKNIQYF
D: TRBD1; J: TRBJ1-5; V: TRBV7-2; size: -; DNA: TGTGCCAGCAGCCTGGGGACAGGGAGTAGTCAGCCCCAGCATTTT; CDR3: CASSLGTGSSQPQHF
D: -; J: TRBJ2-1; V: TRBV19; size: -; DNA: TGTGCCAGTAGTCCTCTGAGCGGGAATGAGCAGTTCTTC; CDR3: CASSPLSGNEQFF
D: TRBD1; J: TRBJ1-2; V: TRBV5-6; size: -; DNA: TGTGCCAGCAGCTTGGACAGGGGCAACTATGGCTACACCTTC; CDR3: CASSLDRGNYGYTF
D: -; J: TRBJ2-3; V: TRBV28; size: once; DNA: TGTGCCAGCAGCTCCACTAGCACCGATACGCAGTATTTT; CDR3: CASSSTSTDTQYF
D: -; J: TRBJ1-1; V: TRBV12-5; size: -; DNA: TGTGCTAGTGCCCCGCGGGAGGGCACTGAAGCTTTCTTT; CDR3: CASAPREGTEAFF
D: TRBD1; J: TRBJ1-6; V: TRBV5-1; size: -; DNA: TGCGCCAGCAGCTTAGACAGGGGGTCTAATTCACCCCTCCACTTT; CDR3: CASSLDRGSNSPLHF
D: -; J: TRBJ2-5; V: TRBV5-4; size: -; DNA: TGTGCCAGCAGCTCTGTACTAGCTCGAGAGACCCAGTACTTC; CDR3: CASSSVLARETQYF
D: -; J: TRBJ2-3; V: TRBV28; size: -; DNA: TGTGCCAGCAGTTTTTTCGGACAGCTCAACACAGATACGCAGTATTTT; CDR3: CASSFFGQLNTDTQYF
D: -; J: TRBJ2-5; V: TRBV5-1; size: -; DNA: TGCGCCAGCAGCTTGATCCCCGGCGGGGAGACCCAGTACTTC; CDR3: CASSLIPGGETQYF
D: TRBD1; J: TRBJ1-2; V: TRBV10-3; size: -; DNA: TGTGCCATCAGTGCACAGGGGTATGGCTACACCTTC; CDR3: CAISAQGYGYTF
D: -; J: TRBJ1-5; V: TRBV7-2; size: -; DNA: TGTGCCAGTAGCTTAGGACGGGAAAATCAGCCCCAGCATTTT; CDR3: CASSLGRENQPQHF
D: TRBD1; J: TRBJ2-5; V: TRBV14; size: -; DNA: TGTGCCAGCAGCTCCCGACAGGGGGCAGGGGAGACCCAGTACTTC; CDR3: CASSSRQGAGETQYF
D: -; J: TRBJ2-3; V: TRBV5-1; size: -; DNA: TGCGCCAGCAGCTTGGGTCCGGGGGATAGCACAGATACGCAGTATTTT; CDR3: CASSLGPGDSTDTQYF
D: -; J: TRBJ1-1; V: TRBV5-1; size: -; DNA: TGCGCCAGCAGCTCGAGTATATATGACACTGAAGCTTTCTTT; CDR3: CASSSSIYDTEAFF
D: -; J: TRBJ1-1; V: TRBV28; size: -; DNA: TGTGCCAGCAGGCCAACAAACAGGGAGAACACTGAAGCTTTCTTT; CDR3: CASRPTNRENTEAFF
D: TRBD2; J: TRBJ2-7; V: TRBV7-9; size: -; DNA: TGTGCCAGCAGCTTAGCGCTTGGGGGGGAGAGTGTAGGCGAGCAGTACTTC; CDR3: CASSLALGGESVGEQYF
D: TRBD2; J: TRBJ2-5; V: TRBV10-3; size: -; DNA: TGTGCCATCGGGGAGGGGCTAGCGGGGGGCCAGGAGACCCAGTACTTC; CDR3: CAIGEGLAGGQETQYF
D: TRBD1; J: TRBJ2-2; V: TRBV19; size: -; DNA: TGTGCCAGTAGTGCCGAGGGGGACAGGGGGTGGACCGGGGAGCTGTTTTTT; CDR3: CASSAEGDRGWTGELFF
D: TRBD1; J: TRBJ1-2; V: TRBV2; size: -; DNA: TGTGCCAGCAGTGAAGGTCCCCGGACAGGGTTCGTCTATGGCTACACCTTC; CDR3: CASSEGPRTGFVYGYTF
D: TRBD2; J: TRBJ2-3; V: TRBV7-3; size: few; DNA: TGTGCCAGCAGCAAAAGGAGCGGGGGGGCTGGCACAGATACGCAGTATTTT; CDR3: CASSKRSGGAGTDTQYF
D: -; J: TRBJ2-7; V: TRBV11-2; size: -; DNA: TGTGCCACCGCGGGCACTCACTACGAGCAGTACTTC; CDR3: CATAGTHYEQYF
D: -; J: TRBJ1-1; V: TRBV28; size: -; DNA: TGTGCCAGCAGTTTGGGGGGGGGATACACTGAAGCTTTCTTT; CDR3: CASSLGGGYTEAFF
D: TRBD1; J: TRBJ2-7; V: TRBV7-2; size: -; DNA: TGTGCCAGCAGCTTAGGGGTAAAGGACAGGGCCTACGAGCAGTACTTC; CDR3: CASSLGVKDRAYEQYF
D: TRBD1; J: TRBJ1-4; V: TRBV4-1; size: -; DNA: TGCGCCAGCAGCCAGCTGACAGGGTGGTACGAAAAACTGTTTTTT; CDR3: CASSQLTGWYEKLFF
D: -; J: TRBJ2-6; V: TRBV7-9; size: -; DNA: TGTGCCAGCAGCTTGAAAGGGGCCTCTGGGGCCAACGTCCTGACTTTC; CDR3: CASSLKGASGANVLTF
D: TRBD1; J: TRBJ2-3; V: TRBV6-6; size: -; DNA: TGTGCCAGCCGGGACAGGGCTGCAGATACGCAGTATTTT; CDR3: CASRDRAADTQYF
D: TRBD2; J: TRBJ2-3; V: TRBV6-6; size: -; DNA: TGTGCCAGCAGTTACGGGACTACTACAGATACGCAGTATTTT; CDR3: CASSYGTTTDTQYF
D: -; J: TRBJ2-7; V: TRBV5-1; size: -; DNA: TGCGCCAGCAGCTTGGCCGGGGGTGTAAGAGGCTCCTACGAGCAGTACTTC; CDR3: CASSLAGGVRGSYEQYF
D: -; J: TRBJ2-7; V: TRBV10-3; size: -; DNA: TGTGCCGTCGGAAGGGGAGGAGACGAGCAGTACTTC; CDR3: CAVGRGGDEQYF